One and the same sample provided the 6 T cell receptor beta chains below, sequenced in a study of T cell responses to AZD1222 COVID-19 vaccine. Only in-frame clones appear in the TCRdb table, and some are missing; sequencing was by immunoSEQ multiplex PCR. The sample has about 120,000 clones, over 75% seen once. Sample: peripheral blood, taken on day 0 of AZD1222 vaccination. These receptors were collected from an adult in good health.

Here the CDR3 DNA reads TGTGCCAGCAGCCGCGAGCGGGGCTCCTACAATGAGCAGTTCTTC. Protein product: CASSRERGSYNEQFF. The V call is TRBV27, the J call TRBJ2-1, with 7 bases matching TRBD2. V lost 6 bases, J lost 0 bases, and 5 bases stayed unmatched. Per germline, CDR1 MNHEY and CDR2 SMNVEV (reference sequence). There are 15 residues in the CDR3.

The chain links TRBV3-1 (or the pseudogene TRBV3-2) to TRBJ1-1, with 7 nucleotides matching TRBD1. CDR1 and CDR2 from the germline V gene are LGHDT and YNNKEL (reference sequence). Trimming at V came to 2 bases and at J to 0 bases, leaving 6 bases not matched to a gene. This CDR3 has 16 residues. This CDR3 reads CASSQKITGVNTEAFF. CDR3 nucleotides: TGTGCCAGCAGCCAAAAAATAACAGGGGTGAACACTGAAGCTTTCTTT.

V usage is TRBV10-3 and J usage is TRBJ1-5; D is unresolved. There are 14 residues in the CDR3. The V end was cut by 0 bases, the J end by 7 bases, with 10 bases between. The germline CDR1 and CDR2 sequences are ENHRY and SYGVKD. CDR3 sequence reads: CAISESGGHQPQHF. The CDR3 coding sequence is TGTGCCATCAGTGAGTCGGGCGGCCACCAGCCCCAGCATTTT.

CDR3 sequence: CASSIVTDYGYTF. CDR3 DNA: TGTGCCAGTAGTATAGTAACAGACTATGGCTACACCTTC. The chain recombines TRBV19 with TRBJ1-2; D is undetermined. Germline assignment: CDR1 LNHDA and CDR2 SQIVND (reference sequence). The V end was cut by 1 base, the J end by 3 bases, with 6 bases between. CDR3 length equals 13 residues.

The CDR3 bases are TGTGCCAGCAGCGTAAGACAGGGATTAAGCTCCTACAATGAGCAGTTCTTC. Translating gives CASSVRQGLSSYNEQFF. The chain is built from TRBV9 and TRBJ2-1, with 7 bases lining up with TRBD1. The CDR3 is 17 amino acids. The ends lost 1 base at V and 0 bases at J; junction bases unmatched: 7. Germline lookup yields CDR1 SGDLS and CDR2 YYNGEE.

The V and J genes are TRBV6-5 and TRBJ1-5; unclear D gene. The V end was cut by 4 bases, the J end by 5 bases, with 15 bases between. Germline V gene lookup returns CDR1 MNHEY and CDR2 SVGAGI. The CDR3 consists of 15 residues. The CDR3 DNA is TGTGCCAGCAGTTTTCTCCAGAGGTGGGATCAGCCCCAGCATTTT. Encoded protein: CASSFLQRWDQPQHF.